One and the same sample provided the 32 T cell receptor beta chains below, sequenced in a study of cytomegalovirus exposure and HLA in healthy donors. With 60 Vbeta and 13 Jbeta primers, the PCR was carried out. This table comes from immunoSEQ multiplex PCR, and its TCRdb copy is limited to in-frame clones, with some not included. The repertoire holds about 140,000 clones, with roughly 86% as singletons. What was sequenced was PBMCs. The receptors here all came from a man between 18 and 35 years old in good health and CMV-seropositive.

This rearrangement joins TRBV19 to TRBJ1-1, with 9 nucleotides matching TRBD1. After removal of 5 bases from V and 6 bases from J, the junction contained 10 bases not matched to a gene. The length of the CDR3 is 15 residues. The V gene's germline CDR1 is LNHDA and CDR2 SQIVND (reference sequence). Here the CDR3 reads CASSPGQGRSPEAFF. The CDR3 DNA follows: TGTGCCAGTAGTCCTGGACAGGGGAGATCCCCTGAAGCTTTCTTT.

V and J are TRBV29-1 and TRBJ1-3; TRBD1 might be the D (6 bases). Germline V lookup: CDR1 SQVTM, CDR2 ANQGSEA. Trimming removed 6 bases from V and 3 bases from J, with 18 bases in between. The CDR3 is 15 amino acids. CDR3 bases: TGCAGCGTGAAATCCGGGGGGCCTGGTGGAAACACCATATATTTT. Amino acid sequence: CSVKSGGPGGNTIYF.

There are a few counts of this clone. CDR3: CASSYTGDTQYF. CDR3 nucleotide sequence: TGTGCCAGCAGTTACACGGGGGATACGCAGTATTTT. The chain carries TRBV6-5 and TRBJ2-3, with D perhaps TRBD2 (5 bases). V lost 2 bases, J lost 6 bases, and 6 bases lay in between. The CDR3 is made up of 12 amino acids. Germline V gene sequence: CDR1 MNHEY, CDR2 SVGAGI.

The chain is built from TRBV7-9 and TRBJ2-7; TRBD2 aligns across 10 bases. Germline V CDR1 and CDR2: SEHNR, FQNEAQ (reference sequence). This CDR3 is 16 amino acids long. V lost 5 bases to trimming and J lost 3 bases; unmatched junction nucleotides: 10. In DNA form, the CDR3 reads TGTGCCAGCAGCCCCCGGGAGGGACTAGCGAGCTACGAGCAGTACTTC. It is translated as CASSPREGLASYEQYF.

This clone was detected only once. This chain uses TRBV27 with TRBJ2-3, with TRBD2 identical over 13 bases. The V gene end was trimmed by 7 bases and the J gene end by 4 bases; junction bases not matched to a gene: 5. The length of the CDR3 is 15 residues. Germline V gene data show CDR1 as MNHEY and CDR2 as SMNVEV (reference sequence). The CDR3: CASKLAGGIPDTQYF. The CDR3 DNA follows: TGTGCCAGCAAACTAGCGGGAGGGATACCAGATACGCAGTATTTT.

V gene TRBV7-2 combines with J gene TRBJ2-3, with TRBD2 identical over 11 bases. The trim removed 0 bases at V and 2 bases at J, leaving 4 bases unmatched. Germline CDR1 is SGHTA and CDR2 is FQGNSA. The CDR3 contains 17 residues. The chain's CDR3 is CASSLASTSGVTDTQYF. CDR3 coding DNA: TGTGCCAGCAGCTTAGCCTCGACTAGCGGGGTCACAGATACGCAGTATTTT. Full variable domain (outside the CDR3, taken from reference TRBV7-2 and TRBJ2-3): GAGVSQSPSNKVTEKGKDVELRCDPISGHTALYWYRQSLGQGLEFLIYFQGNSAPDKSGLPSDRFSAERTGGSVSTLTIQRTQQEDSAVYLCASSLASTSGVTDTQYFGPGTRLTVL.

The chain uses TRBV19 and TRBJ2-5, with 10 bases lining up with TRBD2. Germline values: CDR1 LNHDA, CDR2 SQIVND (reference sequence). The CDR3 has 16 residues. J was trimmed by 6 bases and V by 6 bases; bases with no gene match: 13. CDR3 sequence (DNA): TGTGCCAGTAGCATATCGCCTAGCGGGAGTGTAAAGACCCAGTACTTC. Encoded protein: CASSISPSGSVKTQYF.

CDR3 region: CATRFWDREGEQYF. The DNA of the CDR3 is TGTGCCACCCGCTTTTGGGACAGGGAAGGCGAGCAGTACTTC. The chain employs TRBV28 and TRBJ2-7; TRBD1 matches at 9 bases. J gave up 6 bases and V 10 bases, and 13 bases lay outside the gene matches. The germline CDR1 and CDR2 sequences are MDHEN and SYDVKM. The CDR3 length is 14 residues.

The J gene is TRBJ2-7, the V gene TRBV7-9; D perhaps matches TRBD1 (6 bases). V lost 1 base to trimming and J lost 3 bases, with 10 bases between them. The CDR3 totals 14 residues. The V gene's germline CDR1 is SEHNR and CDR2 FQNEAQ (reference sequence). The CDR3 is CASSLGQDIYEQYF. The CDR3 nucleotides read TGTGCCAGCAGCTTAGGACAGGACATCTACGAGCAGTACTTC.

The chain carries TRBV7-9 and TRBJ2-7, with D maybe TRBD2 (5 bases). Germline V CDR1 and CDR2: SEHNR, FQNEAQ (reference sequence). The CDR3 has 15 amino acids. Trimming pared 1 base from V and 6 bases from J, leaving 16 bases between. The CDR3 loop is CASSLGSSPEGEQYF. The CDR3 DNA is TGTGCCAGCAGCTTAGGATCAAGCCCAGAGGGCGAGCAGTACTTC. Filled out from reference TRBV7-9 and TRBJ2-7, the complete variable domain reads DTGVSQNPRHKITKRGQNVTFRCDPISEHNRLYWYRQTLGQGPEFLTYFQNEAQLEKSRLLSDRFSAERPKGSFSTLEIQRTEQGDSAMYLCASSLGSSPEGEQYFGPGTRLTVT.

The chain joins TRBV5-1 to TRBJ2-1; 12 bases are a match to TRBD2. The germline V gene encodes CDR1 SGHRS and CDR2 YFSETQ. The CDR3 is 15 residues long. Germline trimming cut 4 bases from V and 4 bases from J; bases unmatched to any gene: 3. The CDR3 sequence is CASSTTSGSYNEQFF. The CDR3 coding sequence is TGCGCCAGCAGCACGACTAGCGGGAGTTACAATGAGCAGTTCTTC.

This sequence joins TRBV2 and TRBJ2-3; maybe TRBD1 (6 bases). The CDR3 has 19 residues. V was cut by 3 bases and J by 0 bases, with 22 bases left in between. The germline gives CDR1 SNHLY, CDR2 FYNNEI. CDR3 coding DNA: TGTGCCAGCAGTGACACCCCCTCGACAGGCCGCCCTAGCACAGATACGCAGTATTTT. This gives the protein CASSDTPSTGRPSTDTQYF.

The V and J genes are TRBV28 and TRBJ2-5; 7 positions agree with TRBD1. V was pared by 5 bases and J by 5 bases, with 14 bases of the junction left unmatched. The CDR3 contains 16 residues. Germline loops: CDR1 MDHEN, CDR2 SYDVKM. The CDR3 here is CASSEVEQGIWETQYF. For the CDR3, the DNA is TGTGCCAGCAGTGAGGTGGAACAGGGGATATGGGAGACCCAGTACTTC.

In DNA, the CDR3 is TGTGCCAGTAGTAAGGCCTTTGTATTTCGGGACAGGGGGCGAGGTATGGATCAGCCCCAGCATTTT. Amino acid sequence: CASSKAFVFRDRGRGMDQPQHF. This rearrangement joins TRBV19 to TRBJ1-5, with TRBD1 matching over 12 bases. CDR1 is LNHDA and CDR2 is SQIVND in the germline V gene (reference sequence). J lost 5 bases, V lost 4 bases, and 24 bases had no gene match. The CDR3 loop spans 22 amino acids.

The chain couples TRBV6-1 to TRBJ2-1; a weak D match, TRBD2 (5 bases). The germline CDR1 and CDR2 sequences are MNHNS and SASEGT. Trimming took 4 bases from V and 6 from J, leaving 10 bases between them. This CDR3 has 13 amino acids. The CDR3 sequence: CASSGRGINEQFF. CDR3 nucleotides: TGTGCCAGCAGTGGTCGGGGAATCAATGAGCAGTTCTTC.

The chain combines TRBV7-3 with TRBJ2-2; no clear D. Germline CDR1 reads SGHTA; CDR2 reads FQGTGA. Trimming removed 3 bases from V and 7 bases from J, with 9 bases in between. The CDR3 sequence is 13 residues long. This CDR3 is CASSFAGSGELFF. CDR3 coding DNA: TGTGCCAGCAGCTTCGCAGGAAGCGGGGAGCTGTTTTTT.

The chain's CDR3 is CASKWAGTGAYEQYF. The CDR3, as DNA: TGTGCCAGCAAGTGGGCCGGGACAGGGGCCTACGAGCAGTACTTC. V is TRBV27 and J is TRBJ2-7, with 10 bases lining up with TRBD1. There are 15 residues in the CDR3. Trimming removed 7 bases from V and 2 bases from J; junction bases left unmatched: 8. Germline V gene lookup returns CDR1 MNHEY and CDR2 SMNVEV (reference sequence).

V usage is TRBV29-1 and J usage is TRBJ2-1; 9 bases fit TRBD2. The CDR3 consists of 15 residues. Trimming took 6 bases from V and 7 from J; bases not matched to a gene: 13. The germline V gene encodes CDR1 SQVTM and CDR2 ANQGSEA. The CDR3 DNA sequence: TGCAGCGTGGGGAATGCGGGAGGGGATAAGAATGAGCAGTTCTTC. It encodes CSVGNAGGDKNEQFF.

This clone was seen a handful of times. The chain carries TRBV19 and TRBJ2-7; 7 bases map to TRBD1. This CDR3 is built from 13 residues. CDR1 is LNHDA and CDR2 is SQIVND in the germline V gene (reference sequence). V trimming: 8 bases; J trimming: 4 bases; junction bases outside the gene matches: 8. The CDR3 region has the DNA TGTGCCAGTGCCGGGACAGACCCGTACGAGCAGTACTTC. This codes for CASAGTDPYEQYF.

The chain couples TRBV6-5 to TRBJ2-3, with unresolved D. CDR1 is MNHEY, CDR2 SVGAGI, per germline. The CDR3 covers 11 residues. V was trimmed by 2 bases and J by 10 bases, leaving 7 bases between them. For the CDR3, the DNA is TGTGCCAGCAGTTACGGCGGTGCGCAGTATTTT. This sequence encodes CASSYGGAQYF.

The genes are TRBV13 and TRBJ2-7, with 12 bases that match TRBD2. Trimming cost V 6 bases and J 2 bases; bases outside gene matches: 5. Germline lookup yields CDR1 PRHDT and CDR2 FYEKMQ (reference sequence). CDR3 length: 15 amino acids. The CDR3 sequence is CASRRLAGGPYEQYF. The CDR3 nucleotides are TGTGCCAGCAGGCGGCTAGCGGGAGGGCCCTACGAGCAGTACTTC.

The V and J genes are TRBV5-6 and TRBJ1-2; 8 bases align to TRBD1. J was trimmed by 7 bases and V by 3 bases; bases with no gene match: 8. The V gene's germline CDR1 is SGHDT and CDR2 YYEEEE. This CDR3 has 14 amino acids. The CDR3 sequence: CASSWDRRPSGYTF. CDR3 nucleotides: TGTGCCAGCAGCTGGGACAGGCGACCTTCTGGCTACACCTTC.

The genes are TRBV5-1 and TRBJ2-1, with 10 positions matching TRBD2. The CDR3 has 15 residues. V trimming: 4 bases; J trimming: 4 bases; junction bases outside the gene matches: 5. The germline CDR1 and CDR2 sequences are SGHRS and YFSETQ. The CDR3 region has the DNA TGCGCCAGCAGCCCCGAAGCGGGAGGGTACAATGAGCAGTTCTTC. Translated, it gives CASSPEAGGYNEQFF.

The V gene is TRBV5-1, the J gene TRBJ2-7; 7 bases match TRBD1. The CDR3 is 12 amino acids. Germline CDR1 reads SGHRS; CDR2 reads YFSETQ. The ends lost 2 bases at V and 6 bases at J; junction bases unmatched: 2. The chain's CDR3 is CASSLQGSEQYF. Here the CDR3 DNA reads TGCGCCAGCAGCTTACAGGGGTCCGAGCAGTACTTC.

The chain has TRBV6-6 and TRBJ1-1; 9 positions match TRBD1. Trimming at V came to 7 bases and at J to 4 bases, leaving 7 bases not matched to a gene. Germline CDR1 MNHNY, CDR2 SVGAGI (reference sequence). The CDR3 has 14 amino acids. The CDR3 coding sequence is TGTGCCAGCATCCACCGGGACAGGGTCACTGAAGCTTTCTTT. This encodes CASIHRDRVTEAFF.

The rearrangement links TRBV5-1 to TRBJ2-7, with D possibly TRBD2 on 6 matching bases. Germline CDR1 is SGHRS and CDR2 is YFSETQ. Trimming took off 1 base at V and 6 bases at J, with 17 bases between the two ends. CDR3 length equals 15 residues. Here the CDR3 DNA reads TGCGCCAGCAGCTTGCAAGGGACTCCCTCGGGCGAGCAGTACTTC. It yields the protein CASSLQGTPSGEQYF.

In regard to this clone: An end of the junction does not agree with germline; a read error may underlie this. The chain recombines TRBV5-6 with TRBJ1-5; D is unresolved. The CDR3 totals 15 residues. Germline-derived CDR1 and CDR2 are SGHDT and YYEEEE. The CDR3 coding sequence is TGTGCCGGCAGCTTGTCCGGGTTAGGCAATCAGCCCCAGCATTTT. This codes for CAGSLSGLGNQPQHF.

The J gene is TRBJ2-2, the V gene TRBV4-1, with 9 nucleotides matching TRBD1. Trimming removed 0 bases from V and 7 bases from J; junction bases left unmatched: 12. Germline V gene lookup returns CDR1 MGHRA and CDR2 YSYEKL. The CDR3 runs 18 residues. In DNA, the CDR3 is TGCGCCAGCAGCCAAGATAAAAGGACAGGGGATCTTCTCGGGGAGCTGTTTTTT. Its translation is CASSQDKRTGDLLGELFF.

The J gene is TRBJ2-7, the V gene TRBV9, with TRBD2 matching 10 bases. CDR1 is SGDLS, CDR2 YYNGEE, per germline. The CDR3 spans 14 residues. The trim removed 4 bases at V and 5 bases at J, leaving 6 bases unmatched. The CDR3, as DNA: TGTGCCAGCAGCATAGGACTAGCGGAAAACGAGCAGTACTTC. Encoded protein: CASSIGLAENEQYF.

This chain links TRBV6-5 with TRBJ1-1; D gene unclear. This CDR3 spans 14 amino acids. V lost 0 bases and J 1 base, leaving 6 bases between the germline ends. CDR1 and CDR2 from the germline V gene are MNHEY and SVGAGI. The CDR3 DNA follows: TGTGCCAGCAGTTACTCTGGAGGGAACACTGAAGCTTTCTTT. Its translation: CASSYSGGNTEAFF.

The J gene is TRBJ2-1, the V gene TRBV19, with a weak D call TRBD1 (6 bases). The V gene's germline CDR1 is LNHDA and CDR2 SQIVND (reference sequence). The V end was cut by 6 bases, the J end by 13 bases, with 13 bases between. The CDR3 loop spans 11 amino acids. The CDR3 is CASSRGENQFF. The CDR3, as DNA: TGTGCCAGTAGCAGGGGAGAGAATCAGTTCTTC.

This clone was seen only once. The chain has TRBV9 and TRBJ2-7, with 9 bases aligning to TRBD1. This CDR3 is built from 13 residues. Germline assignment: CDR1 SGDLS and CDR2 YYNGEE. Trimming at V came to 3 bases and at J to 7 bases, leaving 5 bases not matched to a gene. CDR3 nucleotides: TGTGCCAGCAGCGGTGGGACAGGGAGGGAGCAGTACTTC. Translating it yields CASSGGTGREQYF.